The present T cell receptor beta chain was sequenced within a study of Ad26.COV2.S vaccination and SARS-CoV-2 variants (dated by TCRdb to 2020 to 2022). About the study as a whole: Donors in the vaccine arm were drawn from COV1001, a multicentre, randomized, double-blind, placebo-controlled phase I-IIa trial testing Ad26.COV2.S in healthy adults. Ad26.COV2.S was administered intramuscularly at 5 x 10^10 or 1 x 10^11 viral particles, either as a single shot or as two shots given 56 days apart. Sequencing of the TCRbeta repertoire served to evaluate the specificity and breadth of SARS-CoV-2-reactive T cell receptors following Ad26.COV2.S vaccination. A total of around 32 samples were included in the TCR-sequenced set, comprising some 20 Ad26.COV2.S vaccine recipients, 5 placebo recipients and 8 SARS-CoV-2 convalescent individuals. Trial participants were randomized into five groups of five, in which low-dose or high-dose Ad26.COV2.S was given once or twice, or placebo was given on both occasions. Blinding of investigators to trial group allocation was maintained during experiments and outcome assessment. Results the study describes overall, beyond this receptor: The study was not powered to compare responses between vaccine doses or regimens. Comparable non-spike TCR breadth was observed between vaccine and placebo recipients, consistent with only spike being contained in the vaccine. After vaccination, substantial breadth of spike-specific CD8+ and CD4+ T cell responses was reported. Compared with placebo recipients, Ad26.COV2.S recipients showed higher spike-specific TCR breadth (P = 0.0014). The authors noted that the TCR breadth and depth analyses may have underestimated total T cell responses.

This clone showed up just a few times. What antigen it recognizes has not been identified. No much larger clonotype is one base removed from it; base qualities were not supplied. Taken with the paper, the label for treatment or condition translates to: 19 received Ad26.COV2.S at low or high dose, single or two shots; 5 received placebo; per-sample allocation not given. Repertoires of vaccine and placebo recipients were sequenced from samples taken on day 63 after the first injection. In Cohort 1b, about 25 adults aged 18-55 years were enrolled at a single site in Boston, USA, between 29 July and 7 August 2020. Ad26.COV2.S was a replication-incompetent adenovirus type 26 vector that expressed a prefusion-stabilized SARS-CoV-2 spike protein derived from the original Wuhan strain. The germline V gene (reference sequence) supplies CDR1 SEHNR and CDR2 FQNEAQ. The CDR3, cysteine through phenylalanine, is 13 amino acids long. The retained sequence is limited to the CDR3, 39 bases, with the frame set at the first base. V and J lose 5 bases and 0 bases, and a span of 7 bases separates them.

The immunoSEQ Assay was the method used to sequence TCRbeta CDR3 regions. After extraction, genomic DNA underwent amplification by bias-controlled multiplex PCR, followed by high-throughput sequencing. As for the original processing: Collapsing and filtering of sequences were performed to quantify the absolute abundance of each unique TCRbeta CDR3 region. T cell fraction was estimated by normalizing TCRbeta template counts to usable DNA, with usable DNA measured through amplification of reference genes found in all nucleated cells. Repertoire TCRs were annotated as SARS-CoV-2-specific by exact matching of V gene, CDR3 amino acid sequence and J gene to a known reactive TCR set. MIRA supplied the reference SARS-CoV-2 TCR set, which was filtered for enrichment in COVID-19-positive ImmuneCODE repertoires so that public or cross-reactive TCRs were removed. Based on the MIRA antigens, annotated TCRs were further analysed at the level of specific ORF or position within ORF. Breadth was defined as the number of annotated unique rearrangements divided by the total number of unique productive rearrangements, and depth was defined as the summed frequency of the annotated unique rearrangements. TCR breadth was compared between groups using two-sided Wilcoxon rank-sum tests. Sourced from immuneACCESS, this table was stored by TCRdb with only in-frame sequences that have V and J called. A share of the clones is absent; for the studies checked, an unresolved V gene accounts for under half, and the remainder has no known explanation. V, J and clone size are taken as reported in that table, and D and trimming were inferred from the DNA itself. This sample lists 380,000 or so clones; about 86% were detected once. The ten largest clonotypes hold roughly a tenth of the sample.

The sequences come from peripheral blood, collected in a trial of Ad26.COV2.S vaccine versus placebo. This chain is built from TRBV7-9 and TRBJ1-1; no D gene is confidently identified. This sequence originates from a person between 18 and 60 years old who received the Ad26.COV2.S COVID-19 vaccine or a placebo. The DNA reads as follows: TGTGCCAGCAGCCCGACGGTGAACACTGAAGCTTTCTTT. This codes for CASSPTVNTEAFF.